These 28 T cell receptor beta chains share one sample of origin, sequenced in a study of cytomegalovirus exposure and HLA in healthy donors. Produced via immunoSEQ multiplex PCR; TCRdb's table is partial and in-frame only. This sample carries approximately 160,000 clones, around four fifths of them seen once, and the ten largest clones take about 2%. Sample: PBMCs. Source of these receptors: a man aged 30-40 years in good health and CMV-seropositive.

The rearrangement links TRBV2 to TRBJ2-6; the D is unclear. The germline gives CDR1 SNHLY, CDR2 FYNNEI. This CDR3 is built from 13 residues. Deletions cut 9 bases from V and 0 bases from J, with 6 bases between. The CDR3 spells CASTYSGANVLTF. CDR3 sequence (DNA): TGTGCCAGTACTTACTCTGGGGCCAACGTCCTGACTTTC.

About this clone: A read error is the likely source, as a far larger clone sits one nucleotide away. The gene calls are TRBV6-5 and TRBJ2-3; 8 nucleotides line up with TRBD1. CDR1 is MNHEY, CDR2 SVGAGI, per germline. CDR3 length: 15 residues. The J segment lost 4 bases and the V segment lost 0 bases, leaving 3 bases of the junction unmatched. DNA for the CDR3: TGTGCCAGCAGTTACTCGGCAGGGGGCGCAGATACGCAGTATTTT. It yields the protein CASSYSAGGADTQYF.

The chain is built from TRBV9 and TRBJ1-2; D is possibly TRBD1 (6 bases). This CDR3 has 15 residues. CDR1 is SGDLS and CDR2 is YYNGEE in the germline V gene. With 0 bases removed from V and 8 bases from J, the gap between germline ends came to 17 bases. CDR3 region: CASSVDPTQGLGYTF. As DNA, the CDR3 is TGTGCCAGCAGCGTAGACCCCACACAGGGCTTGGGCTACACCTTC. The full variable domain, in which reference TRBV9 and TRBJ1-2 provide the parts outside the CDR3, is DSGVTQTPKHLITATGQRVTLRCSPRSGDLSVYWYQQSLDQGLQFLIQYYNGEERAKGNILERFSAQQFPDLHSELNLSSLELGDSALYFCASSVDPTQGLGYTFGSGTRLTVV.

This chain joins TRBV6-6 and TRBJ1-2; TRBD1 is a possible D gene (6 bases). Trimming left V 6 bases short and J 7 bases short, with 18 bases between. The CDR3 loop spans 14 amino acids. Per the germline V gene, CDR1 is MNHNY and CDR2 is SVGAGI (reference sequence). CDR3 DNA: TGTGCCAGCAGCAAGGACAGTCGGGTGGGTGGCTACACCTTC. It yields the protein CASSKDSRVGGYTF.

This chain uses TRBV15 with TRBJ1-1, with no clear D. Germline V gene data show CDR1 as LNHNV and CDR2 as YYDKDF (reference sequence). CDR3 size: 18 residues. V was cut by 1 base and J by 10 bases, with 28 bases left in between. CDR3 region: CATSRVPLAGRAARRAFF. CDR3 bases: TGTGCCACCAGCAGAGTTCCCCTCGCTGGGCGGGCAGCTAGAAGAGCTTTCTTT.

The chain employs TRBV4-2 and TRBJ1-1, with D tentatively TRBD1 (5 bases). CDR3 length: 15 amino acids. Germline loops: CDR1 LGHNA, CDR2 YNFKEQ. Trimming pared 1 base from V and 1 base from J, leaving 10 bases between. The CDR3 is CASSQVSRENTEAFF. CDR3 nucleotides: TGTGCCAGCAGCCAAGTATCCAGGGAGAACACTGAAGCTTTCTTT.

V is TRBV27 and J is TRBJ1-2, with D perhaps TRBD1 (6 bases). The germline V gene has CDR1 MNHEY and CDR2 SMNVEV (reference sequence). This CDR3 is built from 13 residues. Trimming took off 3 bases at V and 8 bases at J, with 13 bases between the two ends. CDR3 sequence reads: CASSLRTGGGYTF. CDR3 nucleotide sequence: TGTGCCAGCAGTTTGCGGACGGGGGGCGGCTACACCTTC.

This clone has more than one count but fewer than ten. V gene TRBV19 combines with J gene TRBJ2-3; D is perhaps TRBD1 (5 bases). The CDR3 has 12 residues. The germline gives CDR1 LNHDA, CDR2 SQIVND (reference sequence). V was pared by 5 bases and J by 6 bases, with 9 bases between. In DNA, the CDR3 is TGTGCCAGTAGTCCCCAGGGTGATACGCAGTATTTT. Translating it yields CASSPQGDTQYF.

The CDR3 spells CASSSRTGTYEQYF. The DNA of the CDR3 is TGTGCCAGTAGTTCCCGGACAGGAACCTACGAGCAGTACTTC. J is TRBJ2-7 and V is TRBV19; the match to TRBD1 covers 7 bases. The CDR3 covers 14 residues. J lost 2 bases, V lost 5 bases, and 6 bases had no gene match. Germline V gene data show CDR1 as LNHDA and CDR2 as SQIVND (reference sequence).

This clone was seen just once. V is TRBV25-1 and J is TRBJ2-7, with a possible D match to TRBD1 (5 bases). This CDR3 spans 13 amino acids. V lost 5 bases and J 5 bases, leaving 13 bases between the germline ends. The germline V gene encodes CDR1 MGHDK and CDR2 SYGVNS. The CDR3 loop reads CASSTWAGNEQYF. CDR3 nucleotides: TGTGCCAGCAGTACATGGGCAGGGAACGAGCAGTACTTC.

The chain is built from TRBV19 and TRBJ1-2, with D perhaps matching TRBD1 (6 bases). Trimming removed 6 bases from V and 3 bases from J, with 17 bases in between. The CDR3 has 15 amino acids. Per germline, CDR1 LNHDA and CDR2 SQIVND (reference sequence). DNA of the CDR3: TGTGCCAGTAGCCCGACAGGCGTCCCCTACTATGGCTACACCTTC. As protein: CASSPTGVPYYGYTF.

The chain uses TRBV13 and TRBJ1-2, with 10 bases lining up with TRBD1. Germline loops: CDR1 PRHDT, CDR2 FYEKMQ (reference sequence). The CDR3 is 15 residues long. With V trimmed by 4 bases and J by 4 bases, 6 bases remained unmatched. The DNA for the CDR3 is TGTGCCAGCAGCTCCGGGACAGGGGTTTCCTATGGCTACACCTTC. Encoded protein: CASSSGTGVSYGYTF.

J is TRBJ2-3 and V is TRBV5-1; no reliable D call. The germline gives CDR1 SGHRS, CDR2 YFSETQ. Trimming shortened V by 4 bases and J by 3 bases, and 21 bases separated the two germline ends. This CDR3 is built from 17 residues. In nucleotides, the CDR3 is TGCGCCAGCAGCGCGGCAGTGCTTATATTAAATACAGATACGCAGTATTTT. This encodes CASSAAVLILNTDTQYF. Based on the CDR3 plus reference TRBV5-1 and TRBJ2-3, the full variable domain is KAGVTQTPRYLIKTRGQQVTLSCSPISGHRSVSWYQQTPGQGLQFLFEYFSETQRNKGNFPGRFSGRQFSNSRSEMNVSTLELGDSALYLCASSAAVLILNTDTQYFGPGTRLTVL.

The gene calls are TRBV7-9 and TRBJ2-4, with 8 bases fitting TRBD1. The CDR3 runs to 16 residues. In germline, CDR1 is SEHNR, CDR2 FQNEAQ (reference sequence). The J segment lost 3 bases and the V segment lost 6 bases, leaving 10 bases of the junction unmatched. DNA of the CDR3: TGTGCCAGCAGGGAAGACAGGGGATGGGGCAAAAACATTCAGTACTTC. It codes for CASREDRGWGKNIQYF.

The chain combines TRBV11-2 with TRBJ2-3; TRBD2 aligns across 15 bases. The germline CDR1 and CDR2 sequences are SGHAT and FQNNGV. The CDR3 has 16 amino acids. V shed 4 bases, J shed 3 bases, and the junction held 2 bases outside the gene matches. In DNA, the CDR3 is TGTGCCAGCAGCTCGGGACTAGCGGGGGGTACAGATACGCAGTATTTT. It codes for CASSSGLAGGTDTQYF.

The genes are TRBV5-1 and TRBJ1-2, with D possibly being TRBD1 (5 bases). The CDR3 is 14 residues long. CDR1 and CDR2 (germline): SGHRS, YFSETQ. With 4 bases removed from V and 6 bases from J, the gap between germline ends came to 16 bases. In nucleotides, the CDR3 is TGCGCCAGCAGCGCGGGAGGGACCGGCGATGGCTACACCTTC. Residues: CASSAGGTGDGYTF.

The V call is TRBV7-2, the J call TRBJ2-7; a weak D match, TRBD1 (6 bases). Germline V gene lookup returns CDR1 SGHTA and CDR2 FQGNSA. This CDR3 has 17 residues. V lost 4 bases, J lost 0 bases, and 19 bases lay in between. This CDR3 is CASSSHIGQRHSYEQYF. The DNA of the CDR3 is TGTGCCAGCAGCTCTCATATAGGACAGAGACACTCCTACGAGCAGTACTTC.

This clone was observed once. The chain employs TRBV7-9 and TRBJ2-2; D gene unclear. The CDR3 is made up of 15 amino acids. Germline-derived CDR1 and CDR2 are SEHNR and FQNEAQ (reference sequence). V dropped 1 base and J dropped 2 bases, with 8 bases sitting between them. CDR3 sequence: CASSLVIQNTGELFF. The CDR3 nucleotides are TGTGCCAGCAGCTTAGTAATACAAAACACCGGGGAGCTGTTTTTT.

The gene calls are TRBV6-9 and TRBJ2-5; 8 positions agree with TRBD1. From germline, CDR1 is MNHGY and CDR2 SVAAGI. The CDR3 covers 16 residues. V trimming: 1 base; J trimming: 5 bases; junction bases outside the gene matches: 9. CDR3 nucleotide sequence: TGTGCCAGCAGTTATTTGGGCAGGGGGCAAGGGGAGACCCAGTACTTC. Residues: CASSYLGRGQGETQYF.

This rearrangement joins TRBV25-1 to TRBJ1-3; 7 nucleotides line up with TRBD1. Per germline, CDR1 MGHDK and CDR2 SYGVNS. The CDR3 length is 17 residues. The junction had 7 bases not matched to a gene; V was cut back by 2 bases and J by 0 bases. The CDR3 spells CASSEGPGQSSGNTIYF. The DNA for the CDR3 is TGTGCCAGCAGTGAAGGACCGGGACAGAGCTCTGGAAACACCATATATTTT.

The rearrangement uses TRBV5-6 and TRBJ1-2, with 11 bases identical to TRBD1. Unmatched junction bases numbered 8, after V lost 0 bases and J lost 4 bases. The CDR3 sequence is 17 residues long. Germline V gives CDR1 SGHDT, CDR2 YYEEEE. The CDR3 DNA reads as TGTGCCAGCAGCTTGGCCTCGTCGGACAGGGGGCTCTATGGCTACACCTTC. Amino acids: CASSLASSDRGLYGYTF.

As concerns this clone: This same CDR3 is encoded by further DNA sequences in the sample. This chain's CDR3 is CASSLGQGFYEQYF. The CDR3 DNA is TGTGCCAGCAGTTTAGGTCAGGGGTTCTACGAGCAGTACTTC. The chain joins TRBV27 to TRBJ2-7; weak D call: TRBD1 (6 bases). The V end lost 2 bases, the J end lost 3 bases, and 11 bases lay between the germline ends. The CDR3 is 14 amino acids. Germline CDR1 is MNHEY and CDR2 is SMNVEV (reference sequence).

The gene calls are TRBV6-5 and TRBJ1-1, with no clear D. There are 15 residues in the CDR3. In germline, CDR1 is MNHEY, CDR2 SVGAGI. V shed 0 bases and J shed 2 bases, with 10 bases lying between them. The CDR3 nucleotides read TGTGCCAGCAGTTACTCGGTCGGGGTAAACACTGAAGCTTTCTTT. Translated, it gives CASSYSVGVNTEAFF.

The rearrangement uses TRBV4-2 and TRBJ2-3; possibly TRBD1 for D (7 bases). Looked up from germline, CDR1 is LGHNA and CDR2 is YNFKEQ. V was clipped by 1 base and J by 3 bases, with 14 bases between them. The CDR3 is made up of 16 amino acids. The CDR3 coding sequence is TGTGCCAGCAGCCAAGGGCCGCCAGGGGGGACAGATACGCAGTATTTT. Protein product: CASSQGPPGGTDTQYF.

CDR3 nucleotide sequence: TGTGCCAGCAGTTACTACGGGACAGATGGAAACACCATATATTTT. This translates into CASSYYGTDGNTIYF. The genes are TRBV6-5 and TRBJ1-3, with TRBD1 matching over 7 bases. With V trimmed by 1 base and J by 3 bases, 3 bases remained unmatched. Germline CDR1 and CDR2: MNHEY and SVGAGI. The CDR3 is 15 amino acids.

V and J are TRBV7-6 and TRBJ2-2; TRBD2 is a possible D gene (6 bases). V shed 4 bases and J shed 0 bases, with 21 bases lying between them. CDR1 and CDR2 from the germline V gene are SGHVS and FNYEAQ. This CDR3 is 19 amino acids long. In DNA, the CDR3 is TGTGCCAGCAGCTCAACGGCCCGTGCGGGGCTGACGAACACCGGGGAGCTGTTTTTT. Amino acid sequence: CASSSTARAGLTNTGELFF.

This clone was observed a single time. One junction end disagrees with the germline gene, perhaps due to a read error. The chain links TRBV6-5 to TRBJ1-1, with 8 positions matching TRBD1. The CDR3 contains 15 residues. Germline V gene lookup returns CDR1 MNHEY and CDR2 SVGAGI. The CDR3, as DNA: TGTGCCAGCAGTTACTCCCTCACAATGGGACAGGCCTCGGTCTTT. Encoded protein: CASSYSLTMGQASVF.

The rearrangement links TRBV5-1 to TRBJ2-7; a weak D match, TRBD2 (5 bases). Trimming took off 1 base at V and 3 bases at J, with 20 bases between the two ends. Per the germline V gene, CDR1 is SGHRS and CDR2 is YFSETQ. The CDR3 totals 17 residues. CDR3 sequence: CASSLNSVGFDLYEQYF. CDR3 DNA: TGCGCCAGCAGCTTGAATAGCGTTGGGTTCGACCTCTACGAGCAGTACTTC.